The present entry profiles one TCR beta chain with its context. No antigen is known for it. TCRdb analysed the reads with MiXCR anew, one entry per CDR3 protein. The table records approximately 110,000 distinct CDR3 sequences, roughly 39% of them present only once. The data were taken from a study of T cell repertoires in cytomegalovirus infection. Across the whole study: Newly reported HLA-C-restricted and thoroughly characterized HLA-B-restricted CMV epitopes were employed. In public TCR beta signatures, there were indications of both CMV infection and matching HLA type.

The CDR3 sequence is 16 residues long. Deletions cut 0 bases from V and 4 bases from J, with 15 bases between. Germline lookup yields CDR1 SGHAT and CDR2 FQDESV (reference sequence). V usage is TRBV11-1 and J usage is TRBJ1-2, with a tentative D call TRBD1 (6 bases). The TCR originated in a human donor in good health (CMV status not recorded). Some clones in this sample may be carry-over from other donors' samples. Sequencing used CD8+ T cells from cultured PBMCs, obtained from culture after CMV antigen stimulation. CDR3 sequence reads: CASSLAPGAPSYGYTF. The CDR3 DNA reads TGTGCCAGCAGCTTAGCGCCGGGGGCTCCTAGCTATGGCTACACCTTC. Drawing the rest from reference TRBV11-1 and TRBJ1-2, the complete variable domain is EAEVAQSPRYKITEKSQAVAFWCDPISGHATLYWYRQILGQGPELLVQFQDESVVDDSQLPKDRFSAERLKGVDSTLKIQPAELGDSAMYLCASSLAPGAPSYGYTFGSGTRLTVV.